This T cell receptor (beta chain) emerged from a study of cytomegalovirus exposure and HLA in healthy donors. Germline CDR1 is SGDLS and CDR2 is YYNGEE. CDR3 length: 14 amino acids. V was trimmed by 0 bases and J by 1 base, leaving 7 bases between them. The PCR was carried out with 60 Vbeta primers and 13 Jbeta primers. The method was immunoSEQ multiplex PCR; TCRdb's version includes in-frame clones alone and lacks a portion of them. The sample includes 35,000 to 40,000 clones, approximately 90% of them seen just once. Sequencing was carried out using PBMCs. The chain carries TRBV9 and TRBJ2-5; D is ambiguous. This TCR derives from a woman aged 18 to 35 in good health and CMV-seronegative. The CDR3: CASSVGSFQETQYF. The CDR3 DNA sequence: TGTGCCAGCAGCGTAGGTTCCTTCCAAGAGACCCAGTACTTC.